This is a list of T cell receptor beta chains from one sample in a study of cytomegalovirus exposure and HLA in healthy donors. Data came from immunoSEQ multiplex PCR; TCRdb stores just in-frame clones and leaves some out. This sample has some 160,000 clones, with roughly 82% found just once. Sequencing was performed on PBMCs. The receptor set was obtained from a woman aged 45-65 years in good health and CMV-seronegative. Both conserved end residues are part of each CDR3. A D gene is named only where the DNA matches it firmly. Not all rows give a size; the values are once, few, many and, for expanded clones, a class.

>.|few|TRBV28|TRBJ2-7
TGTGCCAGCAGTTTCGTGGGGCACTACGAGCAGTACTTC
CASSFVGHYEQYF
>.|.|TRBV4-3|TRBJ1-2
TGCGCCAGCAGCCTCACCCTGGGCGACAGTAATAGCTACACCTTC
CASSLTLGDSNSYTF
>.|.|TRBV28|TRBJ2-5
TGTGCCAGCAGTTTAGGTGGTCCGGGGTTTCGTGCAAAGACCCAGTACTTC
CASSLGGPGFRAKTQYF
>TRBD1|once|TRBV5-1|TRBJ2-7
TGCGCCAGCAGCTTGGGGGCAGGGGGCTCGGGCGAGCAGTACTTC
CASSLGAGGSGEQYF
>.|.|TRBV19|TRBJ1-2
TGTGCCAGTAGTCCCCTTCGTATAGACTATGGCTACACCTTC
CASSPLRIDYGYTF
>TRBD1|.|TRBV18|TRBJ1-1
TGTGCCAGCTCACCTAATAGAGGACAGGGGTCAAACACTGAAGCTTTCTTT
CASSPNRGQGSNTEAFF
>.|.|TRBV29-1|TRBJ1-1
TGCAGCGTTAGAGCAGGTGTGGCTTTCTTT
CSVRAGVAFF
>TRBD1|few|TRBV28|TRBJ2-1
TGTGCCAGCAGAGGACAGGGCACCAATGAGCAGTTCTTC
CASRGQGTNEQFF
>.|.|TRBV5-1|TRBJ1-4
TGCGCCAGCAGCTTGGAGGCGGGTTTGGAAAAACTGTTTTTT
CASSLEAGLEKLFF
>TRBD1|.|TRBV7-2|TRBJ1-4
TGTGCCAGCAGCCCCCGGACAGGGGATGAAAAACTGTTTTTT
CASSPRTGDEKLFF
>TRBD1|.|TRBV19|TRBJ1-5
TGTGCCAGTGCCTGGACAGGGCGTAGCAATCAGCCCCAGCATTTT
CASAWTGRSNQPQHF
>TRBD2|.|TRBV7-3|TRBJ2-7
TGTGCCAGCAGGGTCGGACTAGCGGACTCCTACGAGCAGTACTTC
CASRVGLADSYEQYF
>TRBD1|.|TRBV15|TRBJ1-4
TGTGCCACCAGGGACCGGGACAGGGGGTACCCAACTAATGAAAAACTGTTTTTT
CATRDRDRGYPTNEKLFF
>.|.|TRBV6-5|TRBJ2-1
TGTGCCAGCAGTTACTCGGGGGGAGGCCCCTACAATGAGCAGTTCTTC
CASSYSGGGPYNEQFF
>.|.|TRBV9|TRBJ2-7
TGTGCCAGCGGAAATGGAGGTCAGCAGTACTTC
CASGNGGQQYF
>TRBD1|.|TRBV7-6|TRBJ2-7
TGTGCCAGCAGCCCCCACCCGCGACGAACCGACAGGGGGCCTCAGGAGCAGTACTTC
CASSPHPRRTDRGPQEQYF
>TRBD2|.|TRBV9|TRBJ2-2
TGTGCCAGCAGCATTAGCGGGGGGGCAAACACCGGGGAGCTGTTTTTT
CASSISGGANTGELFF
>.|.|TRBV9|TRBJ2-3
TGTGCCAGCAGCGTAGGAGGACTCACAGATACGCAGTATTTT
CASSVGGLTDTQYF
>.|.|TRBV5-8|TRBJ1-2
TGTGCCAGCAGCTTGTTGGGCGCCTTTAACTATGGCTACACCTTC
CASSLLGAFNYGYTF
>.|.|TRBV19|TRBJ2-6
TGTGCCAGTAGTAGGTTGAGACAGACAAACTATAACTCTGGGGCCAACGTCCTGACTTTC
CASSRLRQTNYNSGANVLTF
>.|.|TRBV11-2|TRBJ2-2
TGTGCCAGCAGCTTATCCGGGTCCACCGGGGAGCTGTTTTTT
CASSLSGSTGELFF
>.|.|TRBV7-3|TRBJ2-1
TGTGCCAGCAGCTCCGGACTCAGGGAGCAGTTCTTC
CASSSGLREQFF
>.|.|TRBV7-6|TRBJ2-5
TGTGCCAGCAGCCCCCAGGTGAGCCAGTCCCAGTACTTC
CASSPQVSQSQYF
>TRBD2|.|TRBV7-2|TRBJ2-1
TGTGCCAGCAGCCCGGGGACTAGCGGGACTGAGCAGTTCTTC
CASSPGTSGTEQFF
>TRBD2|.|TRBV4-1|TRBJ2-1
TGCGCCAGCAGCCAAGCCTATACTAGCGGGGGGCTCGGTGAGCAGTTCTTC
CASSQAYTSGGLGEQFF
>TRBD2|.|TRBV28|TRBJ2-1
TGTGCCAGCAGTTTACGGGGGCTAACGGGAGGGCACAATGAGCAGTTCTTC
CASSLRGLTGGHNEQFF